The 14 T cell receptor beta chains below were found in one sample sequenced in a study of shared clonotypes between healthy human individuals. Assay used: immunoSEQ multiplex PCR; TCRdb lists only in-frame clones, some missing. The sample carries a few million clones, nearly 97% recorded once. Sequenced material: naive CD4+ T cells sorted from blood. The subset here: CD45RA+ positively selected. These receptors were collected from a young man in good health.

Turning to this clone: Other nucleotide sequences from this sample produce the same CDR3. V usage is TRBV25-1 and J usage is TRBJ2-7, with TRBD1 as a possible D gene (6 bases). The CDR3 is made up of 13 amino acids. CDR1 is MGHDK and CDR2 is SYGVNS in the germline V gene. V lost 2 bases and J 3 bases, leaving 8 bases between the germline ends. CDR3: CASSEGGLYEQYF. CDR3 sequence (DNA): TGTGCCAGCAGTGAAGGGGGCCTCTACGAGCAGTACTTC.

The chain combines TRBV7-9 with TRBJ1-3; 8 bases map to TRBD1. The CDR3 is made up of 19 amino acids. Losses at the gene ends were 8 bases for V and 0 bases for J; bases not matched to a gene: 18. Germline V lookup: CDR1 SEHNR, CDR2 FQNEAQ (reference sequence). The chain's CDR3 is CASRTTGTGLTLSGNTIYF. In DNA form, the CDR3 reads TGTGCCAGCCGTACTACCGGGACAGGACTGACTCTCTCTGGAAACACCATATATTTT. Full variable domain (outside the CDR3, taken from reference TRBV7-9 and TRBJ1-3): DTGVSQNPRHKITKRGQNVTFRCDPISEHNRLYWYRQTLGQGPEFLTYFQNEAQLEKSRLLSDRFSAERPKGSFSTLEIQRTEQGDSAMYLCASRTTGTGLTLSGNTIYFGEGSWLTVV.

J is TRBJ1-2 and V is TRBV7-6; 7 bases agree with TRBD1. This CDR3 spans 15 amino acids. Germline assignment: CDR1 SGHVS and CDR2 FNYEAQ. Trimming took 4 bases from V and 0 from J; bases not matched to a gene: 5. The DNA of the CDR3 is TGTGCCAGCAGCTCCGACAGGGCCCCTAACTATGGCTACACCTTC. Its translation: CASSSDRAPNYGYTF.

V and J are TRBV19 and TRBJ1-2; D call uncertain. This CDR3 comprises 15 residues. Per the germline V gene, CDR1 is LNHDA and CDR2 is SQIVND (reference sequence). Trimming pared 0 bases from V and 5 bases from J, leaving 13 bases between. Written as DNA, the CDR3 is TGTGCCAGTAGTATAGAGCCAGGAAGAAATTATGGCTACACCTTC. Encoded protein: CASSIEPGRNYGYTF.

The chain is built from TRBV27 and TRBJ2-7; D is perhaps TRBD1 or TRBD2 (5 bases each). Germline V gene lookup returns CDR1 MNHEY and CDR2 SMNVEV (reference sequence). CDR3 length: 15 amino acids. Trimming shortened V by 2 bases and J by 5 bases, and 16 bases separated the two germline ends. CDR3 sequence: CASSLIGGAPNEQYF. CDR3 DNA sequence: TGTGCCAGCAGTTTAATTGGGGGAGCTCCCAACGAGCAGTACTTC.

V gene TRBV4-1 combines with J gene TRBJ1-4, with unresolved D. Between the trimmed V and J ends, which lost 6 bases and 6 bases, there was a span of 17 bases. This CDR3 is 15 amino acids long. Germline V gene lookup returns CDR1 MGHRA and CDR2 YSYEKL. CDR3 amino acids: CASSYPGVRDEKLFF. In DNA form, the CDR3 reads TGCGCCAGCAGTTACCCCGGCGTGAGGGATGAAAAACTGTTTTTT.

The chain joins TRBV5-1 to TRBJ2-1; 10 bases line up with TRBD1. CDR3 length equals 14 residues. CDR1 and CDR2 (germline): SGHRS, YFSETQ. With 7 bases clipped from V and 8 bases from J, the junction kept 9 bases outside the gene matches. CDR3 sequence (DNA): TGCGCCAGCGCGCCCGGGACAGGGGTCTATGAGCAGTTCTTC. It yields the protein CASAPGTGVYEQFF. The variable domain in full, completed from reference TRBV5-1 and TRBJ2-1, reads KAGVTQTPRYLIKTRGQQVTLSCSPISGHRSVSWYQQTPGQGLQFLFEYFSETQRNKGNFPGRFSGRQFSNSRSEMNVSTLELGDSALYLCASAPGTGVYEQFFGPGTRLTVL.

The chain uses TRBV25-1 and TRBJ2-1; possibly TRBD1 or TRBD2 for D (7 bases each). Per germline, CDR1 MGHDK and CDR2 SYGVNS. CDR3 length: 14 amino acids. The V end lost 6 bases, the J end lost 10 bases, and 19 bases lay between the germline ends. The CDR3 bases are TGTGCCAGCAGCTCAGGGGGACTAACTAGGGAGCAGTTCTTC. Encoded protein: CASSSGGLTREQFF.

This rearrangement joins TRBV2 to TRBJ2-7; possible D gene TRBD2, 5 bases. Germline V gives CDR1 SNHLY, CDR2 FYNNEI. The CDR3 runs 13 residues. The V end was cut by 5 bases, the J end by 3 bases, with 11 bases between. DNA of the CDR3: TGTGCCAGCAGTTCGGACGGGAACTACGAGCAGTACTTC. As protein: CASSSDGNYEQYF.

The genes are TRBV28 and TRBJ2-1; D may be TRBD2 (6 bases). Germline V gene sequence: CDR1 MDHEN, CDR2 SYDVKM. This CDR3 comprises 15 residues. Trimming left V 5 bases short and J 8 bases short, with 19 bases between. CDR3 in DNA: TGTGCCAGCAGTCCCACTAGCCACGGTTCCCATGAGCAGTTCTTC. Residues: CASSPTSHGSHEQFF.

A single count supports this clone. The CDR3 here is CASSLGGTSPNTGELFF. In DNA form, the CDR3 reads TGCGCCAGCAGCTTGGGAGGGACCTCCCCGAACACCGGGGAGCTGTTTTTT. This chain links TRBV5-1 with TRBJ2-2; D possibly uses TRBD1 or TRBD2 (5 bases each). The CDR3 has 17 residues. Germline assignment: CDR1 SGHRS and CDR2 YFSETQ. Trimming removed 0 bases at V and 0 bases at J, with 12 bases between.

This sequence joins TRBV4-3 and TRBJ2-7; tentatively, D is TRBD1 (6 bases). This CDR3 spans 14 amino acids. Germline-derived CDR1 and CDR2 are LGHNA and YSLEER. The V gene lost 1 base and the J gene lost 1 base, with 8 bases spanning the gap. CDR3 bases: TGCGCCAGCAGCCAAGTGCAGGGGTCCTACGAGCAGTACTTC. Amino acids: CASSQVQGSYEQYF.

V gene TRBV6-1 combines with J gene TRBJ2-1, with 8 bases identical to TRBD1. The CDR3 is 13 residues long. With 8 bases clipped from V and 7 bases from J, the junction kept 7 bases outside the gene matches. CDR1 MNHNS and CDR2 SASEGT come from the germline V gene. The CDR3 reads CASRTGNYNEQFF. CDR3 DNA sequence: TGTGCCAGCCGGACAGGGAATTATAATGAGCAGTTCTTC.

The rearrangement uses TRBV11-2 and TRBJ1-1; possible D gene TRBD1, 5 bases. V was shortened by 5 bases and J by 0 bases, with 10 bases between the two germline ends. Germline-derived CDR1 and CDR2 are SGHAT and FQNNGV. This CDR3 is built from 14 residues. The DNA of the CDR3 is TGTGCCAGCAGCCCGGGACGGATGAACACTGAAGCTTTCTTT. Translating it yields CASSPGRMNTEAFF. Complete variable domain (other parts from reference TRBV11-2 and TRBJ1-1): EAGVAQSPRYKIIEKRQSVAFWCNPISGHATLYWYQQILGQGPKLLIQFQNNGVVDDSQLPKDRFSAERLKGVDSTLKIQPAKLEDSAVYLCASSPGRMNTEAFFGQGTRLTVV.